What follows are 14 T cell receptor beta chains derived from one specimen sequenced in a study of graft-versus-host responses after intestinal transplantation. These TCRs are of unknown antigen specificity. Assay used: immunoSEQ multiplex PCR; TCRdb lists only in-frame clones, some missing. The sample contains under 90,000 clones, more than 85% of which appear only once. Sequencing used unstimulated CD4+ T cells sorted from spleen or lymph node cells, obtained before transplant. The origin of the receptors is a human donor who was the organ donor for an intestinal transplant.

The CDR3 nucleotides read TGTGCCAGCAGCTTAGGTCTAGCGGGGGGATACGAGCAGTACTTC. It yields the protein CASSLGLAGGYEQYF. The chain joins TRBV7-6 to TRBJ2-7, with 11 bases identical to TRBD2. The CDR3 consists of 15 residues. Germline V lookup: CDR1 SGHVS, CDR2 FNYEAQ. With V trimmed by 1 base and J by 4 bases, 3 bases remained unmatched.

This clone appeared once. The chain is built from TRBV11-2 and TRBJ1-2, with D unresolved. The CDR3 is made up of 13 amino acids. The V gene lost 1 base and the J gene lost 4 bases, with 7 bases spanning the gap. Germline V gives CDR1 SGHAT, CDR2 FQNNGV. The CDR3 sequence is CASSLVDTYGYTF. CDR3 coding DNA: TGTGCCAGCAGCTTAGTTGACACCTATGGCTACACCTTC. Variable domain in full (rest from reference TRBV11-2 and TRBJ1-2): EAGVAQSPRYKIIEKRQSVAFWCNPISGHATLYWYQQILGQGPKLLIQFQNNGVVDDSQLPKDRFSAERLKGVDSTLKIQPAKLEDSAVYLCASSLVDTYGYTFGSGTRLTVV.

This chain links TRBV5-4 with TRBJ2-7; TRBD2 is a possible D gene (6 bases). Germline V CDR1 and CDR2: SGHNT, YYREEE (reference sequence). CDR3 size: 16 residues. The V and J ends lost 4 bases and 0 bases respectively, with 17 bases between them. The CDR3 loop is CASSRGASWDSYEQYF. The CDR3 DNA reads TGTGCCAGCAGCCGCGGGGCTAGTTGGGACTCCTACGAGCAGTACTTC.

The chain joins TRBV19 to TRBJ2-7; 7 bases map to TRBD2. The ends lost 8 bases at V and 5 bases at J; junction bases unmatched: 12. The CDR3 extends over 14 amino acids. Germline V gene sequence: CDR1 LNHDA, CDR2 SQIVND (reference sequence). CDR3 residues: CASHAGRAGNEQYF. The CDR3 bases are TGTGCCAGTCACGCCGGTAGAGCGGGGAACGAGCAGTACTTC.

This chain uses TRBV5-1 with TRBJ1-2; D not resolved. With 0 bases removed from V and 0 bases from J, the gap between germline ends came to 9 bases. This CDR3 contains 15 residues. Germline CDR1 is SGHRS and CDR2 is YFSETQ. CDR3 bases: TGCGCCAGCAGCTTGGTTCCAGAGGCTAACTATGGCTACACCTTC. This gives the protein CASSLVPEANYGYTF.

The CDR3 nucleotides read TGTGCCAGCAGTTATTCCGGGACTAGCGGGGGATCATACAATGAGCAGTTCTTC. Protein: CASSYSGTSGGSYNEQFF. The chain has TRBV25-1 and TRBJ2-1; 14 bases agree with TRBD2. With V trimmed by 5 bases and J by 4 bases, 10 bases remained unmatched. Per the germline V gene, CDR1 is MGHDK and CDR2 is SYGVNS. The CDR3 sequence is 18 residues long.

The chain couples TRBV18 to TRBJ1-2, with 7 positions matching TRBD1. J was trimmed by 4 bases and V by 4 bases; bases with no gene match: 6. Germline-derived CDR1 and CDR2 are KGHSH and LQKENI. The CDR3 consists of 14 residues. The CDR3 protein is CASSLERDSYGYTF. The CDR3 bases are TGTGCCAGCTCACTTGAGAGGGACAGCTATGGCTACACCTTC. Supplemented by reference TRBV18 and TRBJ1-2, the full variable domain reads NAGVMQNPRHLVRRRGQEARLRCSPMKGHSHVYWYRQLPEEGLKFMVYLQKENIIDESGMPKERFSAEFPKEGPSILRIQQVVRGDSAAYFCASSLERDSYGYTFGSGTRLTVV.

The CDR3 DNA sequence: TGCGCCAGCAGCCGGCTAGCGGGAGGGCCTTACAATGAGCAGTTCTTC. Translated: CASSRLAGGPYNEQFF. The rearrangement joins TRBV5-1 to TRBJ2-1; 12 bases map to TRBD2. The germline V gene encodes CDR1 SGHRS and CDR2 YFSETQ. The CDR3 runs 16 residues. J gave up 4 bases and V 4 bases, and 6 bases lay outside the gene matches.

The rearrangement joins TRBV11-3 to TRBJ2-2; 7 bases line up with TRBD2. The ends lost 5 bases at V and 2 bases at J; junction bases unmatched: 5. CDR1 is SGHNT and CDR2 is YENEEA in the germline V gene. This CDR3 is 15 amino acids long. CDR3 amino acids: CASSPRGENTGELFF. The CDR3 DNA follows: TGTGCCAGCAGCCCCCGGGGGGAAAACACCGGGGAGCTGTTTTTT.

This chain links TRBV11-2 with TRBJ2-1; 10 bases match TRBD2. V lost 5 bases and J lost 9; bases outside the gene matches: 16. Germline CDR1 and CDR2: SGHAT and FQNNGV. CDR3 length: 17 residues. The CDR3 coding sequence is TGTGCCAGCAGCCCGAGCCGGACTAGCGGAGCCTGGGGTGAGCAGTTCTTC. It translates to CASSPSRTSGAWGEQFF.

This clone was detected only a few times. The chain recombines TRBV6-5 with TRBJ1-5; D unclear. CDR3 length: 13 amino acids. V was cut by 6 bases and J by 7 bases, with 13 bases left in between. In germline, CDR1 is MNHEY, CDR2 SVGAGI. The CDR3 nucleotides are TGTGCCAGCAGCCGGGGTGGGTACCAGCCCCAGCATTTT. As protein: CASSRGGYQPQHF.

The chain uses TRBV6-1 and TRBJ2-3, with 10 bases aligning to TRBD2. V lost 3 bases and J lost 2; bases outside the gene matches: 2. The CDR3 is made up of 15 amino acids. Germline V gene data show CDR1 as MNHNS and CDR2 as SASEGT. The CDR3 sequence is CASSETSGPTDTQYF. The CDR3 DNA follows: TGTGCCAGCAGTGAGACTAGCGGGCCCACAGATACGCAGTATTTT.

This rearrangement joins TRBV19 to TRBJ2-1; TRBD1 aligns across 10 bases. V lost 7 bases and J lost 5; bases outside the gene matches: 5. The CDR3 extends over 14 amino acids. Germline V gene sequence: CDR1 LNHDA, CDR2 SQIVND (reference sequence). CDR3 sequence: CASIRTGGDNEQFF. The CDR3, as DNA: TGTGCCAGTATTCGGACAGGGGGGGACAATGAGCAGTTCTTC.

This clone was picked up one time. The chain joins TRBV19 to TRBJ2-7, with TRBD2 matching over 9 bases. Trimming took 5 bases from V and 4 from J; bases not matched to a gene: 15. The CDR3 loop spans 17 amino acids. CDR1 LNHDA and CDR2 SQIVND come from the germline V gene (reference sequence). The CDR3 spells CASSPWHASGNVYEQYF. The CDR3 DNA reads as TGTGCCAGTAGTCCATGGCATGCTAGCGGGAATGTGTACGAGCAGTACTTC.